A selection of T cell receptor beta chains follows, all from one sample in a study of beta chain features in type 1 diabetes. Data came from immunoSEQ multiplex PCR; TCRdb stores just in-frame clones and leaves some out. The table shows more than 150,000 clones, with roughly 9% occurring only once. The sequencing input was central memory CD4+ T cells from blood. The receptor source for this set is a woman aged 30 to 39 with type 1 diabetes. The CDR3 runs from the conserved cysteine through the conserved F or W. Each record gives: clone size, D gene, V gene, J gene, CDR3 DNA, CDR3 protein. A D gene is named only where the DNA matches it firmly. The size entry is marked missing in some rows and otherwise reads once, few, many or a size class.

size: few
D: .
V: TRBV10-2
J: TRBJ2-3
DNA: TGCGCCAGCAGGGAGGGACAAGGGGCAGATACGCAGTATTTT
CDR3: CASREGQGADTQYF

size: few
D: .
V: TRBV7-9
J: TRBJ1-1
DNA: TGTGCCAGCAGCTTAGTTTCAGGGGCTGTAGGTGAAGCTTTCTTT
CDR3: CASSLVSGAVGEAFF

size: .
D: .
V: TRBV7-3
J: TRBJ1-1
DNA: TGTGCCAGCAGCTTGAAACGGGAGACTGAAGCTTTCTTT
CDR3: CASSLKRETEAFF

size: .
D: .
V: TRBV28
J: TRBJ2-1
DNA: TGTGCCAGCAGTTTAGAGCAAAATGAGCAGTTCTTC
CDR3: CASSLEQNEQFF

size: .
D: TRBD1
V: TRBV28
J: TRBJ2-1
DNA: TGTGCCAGCAGCTCCGGGACAGGAGGGTACAATGAGCAGTTCTTC
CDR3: CASSSGTGGYNEQFF

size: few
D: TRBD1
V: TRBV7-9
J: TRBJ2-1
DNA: TGTGCCAGCAGCTTAGACGGAAGGGGGCTCTACAATGAGCAGTTCTTC
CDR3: CASSLDGRGLYNEQFF

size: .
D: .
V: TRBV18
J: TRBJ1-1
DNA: TGTGCCAGCTCGCCAACAACGCTCACTGAAGCTTTCTTT
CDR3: CASSPTTLTEAFF

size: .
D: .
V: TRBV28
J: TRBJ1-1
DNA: TGTGCCAGCAGTCGGGTGGGCACTGAAGCTTTCTTT
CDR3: CASSRVGTEAFF

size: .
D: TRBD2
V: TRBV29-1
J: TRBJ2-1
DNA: TGCAGCGGTCTAGCGGGAGCCTACAATGAGCAGTTCTTC
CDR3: CSGLAGAYNEQFF

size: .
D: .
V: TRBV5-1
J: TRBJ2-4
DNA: TGCGCCAGCAGAGAGGGAAACATTCAGTACTTC
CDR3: CASREGNIQYF

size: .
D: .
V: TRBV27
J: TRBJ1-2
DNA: TGTGCCAGCGCCCAGGCGGGGACCAACTATGGCTACACCTTC
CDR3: CASAQAGTNYGYTF

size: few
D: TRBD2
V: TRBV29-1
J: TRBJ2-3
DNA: TGCAGCGTAAGGGGGGGTAGCGGGAGGGCCGTAGATACGCAGTATTTT
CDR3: CSVRGGSGRAVDTQYF

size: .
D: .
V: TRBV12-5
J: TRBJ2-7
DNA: TGTGCTAGTGGTTTGGTGGGAGATTACGAGCAGTACTTC
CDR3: CASGLVGDYEQYF

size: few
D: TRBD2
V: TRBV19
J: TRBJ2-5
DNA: TGTGCCAGTAGTATGGGACTAGCGGGAGAGACCCAGTACTTC
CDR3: CASSMGLAGETQYF

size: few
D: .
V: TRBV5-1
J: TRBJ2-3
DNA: TGCGCCAGCAGCTTGGCTGCGACGGCGGTCAATACGCAGTATTTT
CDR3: CASSLAATAVNTQYF

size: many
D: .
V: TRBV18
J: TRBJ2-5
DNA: TGTGCCAGCTCCCCCGACAGCCAAGAGACCCAGTACTTC
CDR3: CASSPDSQETQYF

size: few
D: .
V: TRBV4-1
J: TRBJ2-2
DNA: TGCGCCAGCAGCCAAGAGACAGGCTGGAACACCGGGGAGCTGTTTTTT
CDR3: CASSQETGWNTGELFF

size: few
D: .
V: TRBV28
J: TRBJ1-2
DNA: TGTGCCAGCAGCGGGGGGGCGGGGGCCTATGGCTACACCTTC
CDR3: CASSGGAGAYGYTF

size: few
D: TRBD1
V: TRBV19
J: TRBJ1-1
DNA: TGTGCCAGTAGTGGACAGGGTTGGACTGAAGCTTTCTTT
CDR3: CASSGQGWTEAFF

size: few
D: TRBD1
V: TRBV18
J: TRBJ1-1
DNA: TGTGCCAGCTCACCACTCCCCGACAGGGCTGTGGGGACTGAAGCTTTCTTT
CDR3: CASSPLPDRAVGTEAFF

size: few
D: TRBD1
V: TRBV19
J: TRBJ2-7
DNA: TGTGCCAGTAGTATCCTGGCCGGGACAGGGATATACGAGCAGTACTTC
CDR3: CASSILAGTGIYEQYF

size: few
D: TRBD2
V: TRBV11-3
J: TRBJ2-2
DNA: TGTGCCAGCAGCCCCGGACTAGCGGGGGTCACCGGGGAGCTGTTTTTT
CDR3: CASSPGLAGVTGELFF

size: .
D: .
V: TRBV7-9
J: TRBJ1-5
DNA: TGTGCCAGCAGCTTAGGAGGTTTCTGGTCAAATCAGCCCCAGCATTTT
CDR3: CASSLGGFWSNQPQHF

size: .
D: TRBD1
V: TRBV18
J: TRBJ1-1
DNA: TGTGCCAGCTCACCGCTACAGGGGGCGAACACTGAAGCTTTCTTT
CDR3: CASSPLQGANTEAFF

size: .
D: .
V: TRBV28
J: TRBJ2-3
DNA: TGTGCCAGCAGCCCTCTCCCGGGGTTGAGCACAGATACGCAGTATTTT
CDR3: CASSPLPGLSTDTQYF

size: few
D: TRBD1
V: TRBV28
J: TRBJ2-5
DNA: TGTGCCAGCAGTTCCCTGACAGGGCCCCAAGAGACCCAGTACTTC
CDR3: CASSSLTGPQETQYF

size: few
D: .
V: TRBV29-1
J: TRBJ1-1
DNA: TGCAGCGTCCGACAGACAGAGAACACTGAAGCTTTCTTT
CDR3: CSVRQTENTEAFF

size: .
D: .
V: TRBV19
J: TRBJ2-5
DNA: TGTGCCAGTAGTCCTTACGGGGAGACCCAGTACTTC
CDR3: CASSPYGETQYF

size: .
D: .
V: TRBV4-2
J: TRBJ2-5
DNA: TGTGCCAGCAGCCAAGCCCGGACAGAAGAGACCCAGTACTTC
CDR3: CASSQARTEETQYF

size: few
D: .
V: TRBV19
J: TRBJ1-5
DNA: TGTGCCAGTAGTATACTGGACAGCTTACAGCCCCAGCATTTT
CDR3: CASSILDSLQPQHF

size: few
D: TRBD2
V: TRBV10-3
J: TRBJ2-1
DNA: TGTGCCATCAAAGGCGGGAGCTTGGAGAATGAGCAGTTCTTC
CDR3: CAIKGGSLENEQFF

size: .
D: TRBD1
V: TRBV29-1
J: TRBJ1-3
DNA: TGCAGCGCCGGACAGGGGAGGGGAAACACCATATATTTT
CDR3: CSAGQGRGNTIYF

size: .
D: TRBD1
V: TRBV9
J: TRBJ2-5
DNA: TGTGCCAGCAGCACGACCGGGACAGGGGGAGAGACCCAGTACTTC
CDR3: CASSTTGTGGETQYF